This TCR beta chain originates from a study of cytomegalovirus exposure and HLA in healthy donors. Amplification used 60 Vbeta primers and 13 Jbeta primers. TCRdb keeps only in-frame clones here, not all; method: immunoSEQ multiplex PCR. This sample has 100,000 or so clones, with 77% found just once. About this clone: The antigen is unknown.

Points from the study as a whole: Most CMV-associated TCR beta chains were later found to appear HLA-restricted. Testing in vitro showed a few CMV-associated chains specific for CMV antigens.

The CDR3 has 13 amino acids. CDR1 is KGHSH and CDR2 is LQKENI in the germline V gene. Unmatched junction bases numbered 5, after V lost 7 bases and J lost 3 bases. The clonotype comes from a middle-aged man in good health and CMV-seropositive. The sequenced material came from PBMCs. The rearrangement links TRBV18 to TRBJ2-5, with TRBD2 matching 7 bases. The DNA for the CDR3 is TGTGCCAGCTTAACGGGAGGAGAAGAGACCCAGTACTTC. Translated, it gives CASLTGGEETQYF. The full variable domain, with the rest looked up from reference TRBV18 and TRBJ2-5, is NAGVMQNPRHLVRRRGQEARLRCSPMKGHSHVYWYRQLPEEGLKFMVYLQKENIIDESGMPKERFSAEFPKEGPSILRIQQVVRGDSAAYFCASLTGGEETQYFGPGTRLLVL.